This TCR beta chain stems from a study of vaccination and CD4 T cells after COVID-19. Regarding treatment: roughly 10-day PBMC culture with coronavirus spike peptide pools or control peptides (ViraFEST assay). This clonotype was seen a single time. Its matching antigen is unknown. Whole-study findings and limits: The median number of SARS-CoV-2-reactive clonotypes increased from around 21 to 38, a change that did not reach significance.

Germline V gene data show CDR1 as MDHEN and CDR2 as SYDVKM. V gave up 5 bases and J gave up 0 bases, with 13 bases separating them. This CDR3 contains 15 residues. Sequencing of cultured CD4+ T cell DNA used the Oncomine TCR Beta short-read assay. TCRdb ran MiXCR on the PCR reads and lists one entry per CDR3 protein. The sample gives approximately 13,000 distinct CDR3 sequences, 60% to 70% of which show up once; 6.5% to 9% is in the top ten. The receptor was derived from a human donor who had recovered from COVID-19. Sequenced: CD4+ T cells from blood, cultured in vitro. The V gene is TRBV28, the J gene TRBJ1-2; the D is unclear. The CDR3 sequence: CASSPFEGANYGYTF. The CDR3 DNA sequence: TGTGCCAGCAGTCCCTTTGAGGGAGCTAACTATGGCTACACCTTC.